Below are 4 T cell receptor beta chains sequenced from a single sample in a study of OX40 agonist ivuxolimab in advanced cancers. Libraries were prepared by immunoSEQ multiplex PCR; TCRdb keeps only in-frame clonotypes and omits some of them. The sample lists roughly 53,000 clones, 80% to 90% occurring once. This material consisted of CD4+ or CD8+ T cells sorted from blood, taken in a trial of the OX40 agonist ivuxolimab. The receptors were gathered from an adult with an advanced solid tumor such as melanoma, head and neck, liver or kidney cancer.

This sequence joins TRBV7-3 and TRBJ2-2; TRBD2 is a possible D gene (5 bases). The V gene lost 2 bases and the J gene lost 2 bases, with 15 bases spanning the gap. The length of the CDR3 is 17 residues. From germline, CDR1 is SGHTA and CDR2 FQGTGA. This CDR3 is CASSLVGRGINTGELFF. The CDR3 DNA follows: TGTGCCAGCAGCTTAGTCGGACGGGGAATTAACACCGGGGAGCTGTTTTTT.

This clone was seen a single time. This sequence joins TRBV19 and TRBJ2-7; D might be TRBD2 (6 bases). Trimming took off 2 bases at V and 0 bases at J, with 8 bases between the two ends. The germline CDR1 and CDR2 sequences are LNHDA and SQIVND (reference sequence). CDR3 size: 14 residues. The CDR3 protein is CASSIRSGSYEQYF. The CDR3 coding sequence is TGTGCCAGTAGTATACGTAGCGGCTCCTACGAGCAGTACTTC.

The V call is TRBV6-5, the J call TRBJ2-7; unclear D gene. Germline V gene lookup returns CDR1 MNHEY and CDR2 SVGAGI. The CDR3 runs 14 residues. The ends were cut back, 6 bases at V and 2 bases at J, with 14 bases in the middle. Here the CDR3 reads CASSLKGSPYEQYF. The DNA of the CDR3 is TGTGCCAGCAGCCTCAAGGGTTCGCCCTACGAGCAGTACTTC.

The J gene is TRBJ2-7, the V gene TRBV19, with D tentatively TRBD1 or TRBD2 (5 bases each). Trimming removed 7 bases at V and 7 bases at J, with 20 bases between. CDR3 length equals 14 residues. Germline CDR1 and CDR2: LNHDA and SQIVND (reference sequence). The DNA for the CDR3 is TGTGCCAGTACGAGCCGAGGGGACGGAAGGGAGCAGTACTTC. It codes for CASTSRGDGREQYF.